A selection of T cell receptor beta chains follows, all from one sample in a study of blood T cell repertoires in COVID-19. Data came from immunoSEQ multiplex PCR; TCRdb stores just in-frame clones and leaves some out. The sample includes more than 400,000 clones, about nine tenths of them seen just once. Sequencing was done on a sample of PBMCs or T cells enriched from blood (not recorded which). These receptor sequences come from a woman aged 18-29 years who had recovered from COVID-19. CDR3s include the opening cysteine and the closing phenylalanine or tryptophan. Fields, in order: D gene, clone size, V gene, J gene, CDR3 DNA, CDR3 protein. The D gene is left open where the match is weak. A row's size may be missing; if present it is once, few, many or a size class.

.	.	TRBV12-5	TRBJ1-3	TGTGCTAGTGGTTTGGTGGGGGGTTCAGGGCCTGGAAACACCATATATTTT	CASGLVGGSGPGNTIYF
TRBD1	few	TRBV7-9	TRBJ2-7	TGTGCCAGCAGCTTGGACAGGGGATCCTACTACGAGCAGTACTTC	CASSLDRGSYYEQYF
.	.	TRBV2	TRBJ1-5	TGTGCCAGCACCATTGAGGGAAAAATGCCCCAGCATTTT	CASTIEGKMPQHF
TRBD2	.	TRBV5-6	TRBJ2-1	TGTGCCAGCAGTAGAGGACTAGGTTTGGGGTTTGGTGAGCAGTTCTTC	CASSRGLGLGFGEQFF
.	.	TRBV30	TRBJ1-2	TGTGCCTGGATCCTGCGCCCGGGGAGGGATAACTATGGCTACACCTTC	CAWILRPGRDNYGYTF
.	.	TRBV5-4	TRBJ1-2	TGTGCCAGCAGCTTTGGGGAGGGCTATGGCTACACCTTC	CASSFGEGYGYTF
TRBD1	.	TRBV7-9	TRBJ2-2	TGTGCCAGCAGCTGGGGACAGAGCACCGGGGAGCTGTTTTTT	CASSWGQSTGELFF
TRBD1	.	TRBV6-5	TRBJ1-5	TGTGCCACCCTATGGGGGACAGGGCCCGATCAGCCCCAGCATTTT	CATLWGTGPDQPQHF
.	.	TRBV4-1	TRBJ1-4	TGCGCCAGCAGCCAAGCTCACAGTCGGCGGGATGAAAAACTGTTTTTT	CASSQAHSRRDEKLFF
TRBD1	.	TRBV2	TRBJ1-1	TGTGCCAGCAGACACGGGACAGAGACTGAAGCTTTCTTT	CASRHGTETEAFF
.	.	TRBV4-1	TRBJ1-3	TGCGCCAGCAGCGTCAGGGGTGGCACTGGAAACACCATATATTTT	CASSVRGGTGNTIYF
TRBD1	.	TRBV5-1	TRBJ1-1	TGCGCCAGCAGCATAGGGACAGGTGAAGCTTTCTTT	CASSIGTGEAFF
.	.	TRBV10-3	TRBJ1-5	TGTGCCATCAGCCTCGACACTCAGCCCCAGCATTTT	CAISLDTQPQHF
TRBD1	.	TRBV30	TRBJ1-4	TGTGCCTCTGAGCCCGGACAGGGCGGAGGAGAAAAACTGTTTTTT	CASEPGQGGGEKLFF
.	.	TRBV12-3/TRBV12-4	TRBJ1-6	TGTGCCAGCAGCCTACTCTCCGATTCACCCCTCCACTTT	CASSLLSDSPLHF
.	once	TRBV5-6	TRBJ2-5	TGTGCCAGCAGCTCCGGACAGCGACAGCAAGAGACCCAGTACTTC	CASSSGQRQQETQYF
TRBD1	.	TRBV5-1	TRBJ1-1	TGCGCCAGCAGGGAGTCGACAGGGGGGAACACTGAAGCTTTCTTT	CASRESTGGNTEAFF
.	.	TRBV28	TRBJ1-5	TGTGCCAGCAGTGGGAGGGAGTCGCAGCCCCAGCATTTT	CASSGRESQPQHF
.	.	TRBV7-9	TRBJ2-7	TGTGCCAGCAGCTTGGGCGGACTAACCTACGAGCAGTACTTC	CASSLGGLTYEQYF
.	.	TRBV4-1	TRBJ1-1	TGCGCCAGCAGCCATCCGTTATCGGAAGCTTTCTTT	CASSHPLSEAFF
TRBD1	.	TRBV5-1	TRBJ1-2	TGCGCCAGCAGCAAGACAGGGCCTAACTATGGCTACACCTTC	CASSKTGPNYGYTF
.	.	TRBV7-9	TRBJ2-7	TGTGCCAGCAGCTTAGCGGCGAGGGAGGAGCAGTACTTC	CASSLAAREEQYF
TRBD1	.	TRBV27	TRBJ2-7	TGTGCCAGCAGCGAGGACAGGCGGTACGAGCAGTACTTC	CASSEDRRYEQYF
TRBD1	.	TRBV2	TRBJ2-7	TGTGCCAGCAGTGCGGACAGGGATAGCTCCTACGAGCAGTACTTC	CASSADRDSSYEQYF
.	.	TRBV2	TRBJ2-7	TGTGCCAGCAGACACGGGACATCGGCCCCCTACGAGCAGTACTTC	CASRHGTSAPYEQYF
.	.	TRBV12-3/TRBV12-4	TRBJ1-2	TGTGCCAGCAGTTTACTACAGGGATGGGGCTACACCTTC	CASSLLQGWGYTF
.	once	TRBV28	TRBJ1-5	TGTGCCAGCACCTCGGGGGTCAATCAGCCCCAGCATTTT	CASTSGVNQPQHF
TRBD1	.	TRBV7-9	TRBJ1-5	TGTGCCAGCAGCTTAGATTGGGACAGTAGTCAGCCCCAGCATTTT	CASSLDWDSSQPQHF
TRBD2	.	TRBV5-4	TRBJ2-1	TGTGCCAGCAGCTTGGGAGGCGGGGGGTACAATGAGCAGTTCTTC	CASSLGGGGYNEQFF
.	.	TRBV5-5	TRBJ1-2	TGTGCCAGCAGCCAGGATGGCTACACCTTC	CASSQDGYTF
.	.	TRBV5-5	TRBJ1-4	TGTGCCAGCAGCTCCTTCGGGACCCGGGGGATTTTT	CASSSFGTRGIF
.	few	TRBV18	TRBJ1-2	TGTGCCAGCTCACCTATGGAGGGTGGATCAATTGGGTACACCTTC	CASSPMEGGSIGYTF
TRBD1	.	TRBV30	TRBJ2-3	TGTGCCGGTATACTGGGACAGGGGGGCACAGATACGCAGTATTTT	CAGILGQGGTDTQYF
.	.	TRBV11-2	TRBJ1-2	TGTGCCAGCAGCCCCACTAGTGGGCGGTATGGCTACACCTTC	CASSPTSGRYGYTF
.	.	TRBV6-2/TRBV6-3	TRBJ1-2	.	CASSLFLWMTGDYGYTF
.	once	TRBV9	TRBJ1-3	TGTGCCAGCAGCGTAGCAGGGGTCTCTGGAAACACCATATATTTT	CASSVAGVSGNTIYF
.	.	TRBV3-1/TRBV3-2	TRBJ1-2	TGTGCCAGCAGCCAAGATCGCGGCAGTTTTAACTATGGCTACACCTTC	CASSQDRGSFNYGYTF